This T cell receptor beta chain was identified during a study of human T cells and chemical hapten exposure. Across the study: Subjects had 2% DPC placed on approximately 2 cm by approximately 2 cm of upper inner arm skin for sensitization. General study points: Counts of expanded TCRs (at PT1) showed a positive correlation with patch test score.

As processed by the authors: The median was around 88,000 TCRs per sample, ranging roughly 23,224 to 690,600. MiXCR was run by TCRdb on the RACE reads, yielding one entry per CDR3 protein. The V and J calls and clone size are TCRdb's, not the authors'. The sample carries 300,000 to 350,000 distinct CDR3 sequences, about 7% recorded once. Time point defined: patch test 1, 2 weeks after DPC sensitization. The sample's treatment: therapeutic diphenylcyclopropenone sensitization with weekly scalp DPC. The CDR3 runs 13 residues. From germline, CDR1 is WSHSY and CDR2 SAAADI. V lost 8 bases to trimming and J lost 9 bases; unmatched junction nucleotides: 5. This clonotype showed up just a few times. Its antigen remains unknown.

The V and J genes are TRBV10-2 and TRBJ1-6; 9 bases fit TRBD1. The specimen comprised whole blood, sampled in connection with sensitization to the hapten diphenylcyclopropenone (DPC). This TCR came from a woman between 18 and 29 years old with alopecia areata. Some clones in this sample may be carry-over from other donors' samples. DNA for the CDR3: TGCGCCAGCTTAGACAGGGGGGCTTCACCCCTCCACTTT. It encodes CASLDRGASPLHF.